The 21 T cell receptor beta chains reported below all come from one sample, sequenced in a study of T cells in Graves' hyperthyroidism and ophthalmopathy. RNA transcripts provided the source from which TCR beta CDR3 regions were amplified. First-round RT-PCR targeting the TCR CDR3 was performed with the HTBI primer set. TCRdb analysed the multiplex PCR reads with MiXCR anew, one entry per CDR3 protein. This sample yields some 570,000 distinct CDR3 sequences, of which about 14% are seen a single time; around 7% belongs to the top ten. The sample consisted of blood. The source is a woman aged 18-29 years with Graves' ophthalmopathy.

This clonotype was observed a few times. The rearrangement uses TRBV10-3 and TRBJ1-2; D might be TRBD1 (5 bases). Germline V gives CDR1 ENHRY, CDR2 SYGVKD. The CDR3 is 14 residues long. Trimming took off 10 bases at V and 2 bases at J, with 17 bases between the two ends. The chain's CDR3 is CATRDPSRNYGYTF. The DNA of the CDR3 is TGTGCCACCAGGGACCCTTCGCGGAACTATGGCTACACCTTC.

This clonotype appeared many times. The chain employs TRBV7-9 and TRBJ1-4, with TRBD1 as a possible D gene (6 bases). Trimming cost V 8 bases and J 8 bases, with 15 bases left between them. Germline loops: CDR1 SEHNR, CDR2 FQNEAQ (reference sequence). CDR3 length equals 13 residues. CDR3 sequence reads: CASAIRGREKLFF. The CDR3 DNA is TGTGCCAGCGCCATCAGGGGTAGGGAAAAACTGTTTTTT.

As concerns this clonotype: A read error may explain this, as a much larger clone is one base away. CDR3 DNA: TGTGCCAGCCGAGACTTGAGGGCTAGCAATGAGCAGTTCTTC. This translates into CASRDLRASNEQFF. The chain combines TRBV3-1 with TRBJ2-1, with TRBD2 as a possible D gene (5 bases). The germline V gene encodes CDR1 LGHDT and CDR2 YNNKEL (reference sequence). The V end was cut by 8 bases, the J end by 6 bases, with 17 bases between. The CDR3 consists of 14 residues.

This clonotype was recorded at least ten times. The V call is TRBV7-9, the J call TRBJ2-2; D call uncertain. The CDR3 is 16 amino acids. The germline gives CDR1 SEHNR, CDR2 FQNEAQ (reference sequence). V was pared by 2 bases and J by 4 bases, with 14 bases between. The CDR3 DNA follows: TGTGCCAGCAGCTTAACGTCTGCCAGTGCCACCGGGGAGCTGTTTTTT. As protein: CASSLTSASATGELFF. Full variable domain (outside the CDR3, taken from reference TRBV7-9 and TRBJ2-2): DTGVSQNPRHKITKRGQNVTFRCDPISEHNRLYWYRQTLGQGPEFLTYFQNEAQLEKSRLLSDRFSAERPKGSFSTLEIQRTEQGDSAMYLCASSLTSASATGELFFGEGSRLTVL.

This clonotype was observed many times. The chain couples TRBV7-6 to TRBJ2-5; weak D call: TRBD1 (5 bases). The V end was cut by 1 base, the J end by 5 bases, with 14 bases between. The CDR3 loop spans 15 amino acids. The germline V gene encodes CDR1 SGHVS and CDR2 FNYEAQ. CDR3 in amino acids: CASSLELVRGETQYF. The CDR3 bases are TGTGCCAGCAGCTTAGAGCTAGTTAGGGGCGAGACCCAGTACTTC.

The chain uses TRBV13 and TRBJ2-3, with TRBD2 matching over 8 bases. The CDR3 runs 16 residues. Germline CDR1 is PRHDT and CDR2 is FYEKMQ (reference sequence). After removal of 2 bases from V and 4 bases from J, the junction contained 8 bases not matched to a gene. CDR3 sequence (DNA): TGTGCCAGCAGCTTAATCGCGGGGGGCCTCTCAGATACGCAGTATTTT. It is translated as CASSLIAGGLSDTQYF.

This clonotype was counted ten times or more. The chain has TRBV5-1 and TRBJ1-2; a weak D match, TRBD1 (6 bases). This CDR3 has 14 residues. Germline values: CDR1 SGHRS, CDR2 YFSETQ. Trimming removed 0 bases at V and 5 bases at J, with 11 bases between. DNA of the CDR3: TGCGCCAGCAGCTTGGGGACAGACCCTTATGGCTACACCTTC. As protein: CASSLGTDPYGYTF.

This clonotype has ten or more counts. The chain has TRBV20-1 and TRBJ2-7; D not certain. Trimming removed 6 bases from V and 3 bases from J, with 24 bases in between. Germline V gives CDR1 DFQATT, CDR2 SNEGSKA (reference sequence). The CDR3 contains 16 residues. The CDR3 loop is CSAKKRDGMTLYEQYF. CDR3 DNA sequence: TGCAGTGCCAAGAAGCGTGACGGTATGACGCTCTACGAGCAGTACTTC.

This clonotype was seen a few times. Written as DNA, the CDR3 is TGTGCCTGGAGTTCCTATGGCTACACCTTC. This codes for CAWSSYGYTF. The chain is built from TRBV30 and TRBJ1-2; D is ambiguous. Trimming took off 2 bases at V and 4 bases at J, with 2 bases between the two ends. The germline V gene encodes CDR1 GTSNPN and CDR2 SVGIG (reference sequence). The CDR3 runs 10 residues.

This clonotype was seen ten or more times. The DNA of the CDR3 is TGTGCCAGCAGGCCTAGCGGGAGAACGGGCACCGGGGAGCTGTTTTTT. It specifies CASRPSGRTGTGELFF. This rearrangement joins TRBV27 to TRBJ2-2, with 10 bases matching TRBD2. CDR1 is MNHEY and CDR2 is SMNVEV in the germline V gene (reference sequence). V trimming: 6 bases; J trimming: 4 bases; junction bases outside the gene matches: 8. The CDR3 extends over 16 amino acids.

As for this clonotype: A much more abundant neighbour one base away suggests this may be a read error. The rearrangement joins TRBV5-1 to TRBJ2-5; D remains unclear. CDR1 and CDR2 from the germline V gene are SGHRS and YFSETQ. The length of the CDR3 is 14 residues. CDR3 protein: CTSSFIPDKETQYF. The CDR3 DNA reads TGCACCAGCAGCTTCATACCAGATAAAGAGACCCAGTACTTC.

In its sample, this clonotype was seen a few times. The chain has TRBV28 and TRBJ2-7; 8 bases are a match to TRBD2. The junction had 8 bases not matched to a gene; V was cut back by 5 bases and J by 2 bases. In germline, CDR1 is MDHEN, CDR2 SYDVKM. The CDR3 sequence is 15 residues long. The CDR3 spells CASSPWGSGAYEQYF. The CDR3 region has the DNA TGTGCCAGCAGTCCCTGGGGTAGCGGGGCCTACGAGCAGTACTTC.

This clonotype was seen many times. The chain is built from TRBV12-3 or TRBV12-4 and TRBJ2-2; D is ambiguous. The CDR3 runs 14 residues. The germline V and J ends were trimmed by 3 bases and 3 bases, with 8 bases remaining between them. Written as DNA, the CDR3 is TGTGCCAGCAGTTTCCACGTTGACACCGGGGAGCTGTTTTTT. It is translated as CASSFHVDTGELFF.

This clonotype was detected ten times or more. This chain links TRBV12-3 or TRBV12-4 with TRBJ1-2; TRBD1 matches at 8 bases. After removal of 6 bases from V and 0 bases from J, the junction contained 9 bases not matched to a gene. The length of the CDR3 is 16 residues. CDR3 in amino acids: CASRHNEDRANYGYTF. The CDR3, as DNA: TGTGCCAGCAGGCACAATGAGGACAGGGCTAACTATGGCTACACCTTC.

This chain connects TRBV9 to TRBJ2-7; TRBD1 matches at 9 bases. V gave up 0 bases and J gave up 5 bases; unmatched junction bases: 6. CDR1 is SGDLS and CDR2 is YYNGEE in the germline V gene. The CDR3 spans 15 residues. CDR3 nucleotide sequence: TGTGCCAGCAGCGTAGCGCACAGGGGGCGCGACGAGCAGTACTTC. Protein product: CASSVAHRGRDEQYF.

This clonotype was counted at least ten times. This chain joins TRBV28 and TRBJ2-3, with 8 nucleotides matching TRBD2. The length of the CDR3 is 15 residues. After removal of 3 bases from V and 3 bases from J, the junction contained 5 bases not matched to a gene. Germline CDR1 reads MDHEN; CDR2 reads SYDVKM. The chain's CDR3 is CASSFREGRTDTQYF. The CDR3 DNA reads as TGTGCCAGCAGTTTTCGGGAGGGGAGGACAGATACGCAGTATTTT.

This clonotype has just a few counts. The J gene is TRBJ1-5, the V gene TRBV19; 8 bases map to TRBD1. Germline assignment: CDR1 LNHDA and CDR2 SQIVND (reference sequence). Germline trimming cut 3 bases from V and 9 bases from J; bases unmatched to any gene: 10. CDR3 length: 15 residues. The CDR3 reads CASSMSQGAGWPQHF. The CDR3 nucleotides read TGTGCCAGTAGTATGAGTCAGGGGGCGGGCTGGCCCCAGCATTTT.

In this sample, this clonotype turned up many times. V usage is TRBV6-5 and J usage is TRBJ1-3, with D unresolved. V was clipped by 0 bases and J by 0 bases, with 9 bases between them. The CDR3 contains 16 residues. CDR1 MNHEY and CDR2 SVGAGI come from the germline V gene. In DNA, the CDR3 is TGTGCCAGCAGTTACTCGACGGGGATCTCTGGAAACACCATATATTTT. It encodes CASSYSTGISGNTIYF.

This rearrangement joins TRBV19 to TRBJ2-1; weak D call: TRBD1 (6 bases). The DNA end is more similar to TRBJ2-7, so the J call may be wrong. CDR1 LNHDA and CDR2 SQIVND come from the germline V gene (reference sequence). The CDR3 is 13 residues long. The CDR3: CASRRDNYNEQYF. For the CDR3, the DNA is TGTGCCAGTAGACGGGACAACTACAATGAGCAGTACTTC.

This clonotype occurred a few times. This chain connects TRBV3-1 to TRBJ2-4, with 7 bases fitting TRBD2. This CDR3 has 15 residues. Germline lookup yields CDR1 LGHDT and CDR2 YNNKEL (reference sequence). V lost 3 bases and J lost 0; bases outside the gene matches: 2. The CDR3 DNA reads TGTGCCAGCAGCCAGGGCGGGGGAGCCAAAAACATTCAGTACTTC. Translation: CASSQGGGAKNIQYF.

This clonotype was observed at least ten times. J is TRBJ1-2 and V is TRBV30; no reliable D call. Between the trimmed V and J ends, which lost 5 bases and 4 bases, there was a span of 8 bases. Germline CDR1 GTSNPN, CDR2 SVGIG (reference sequence). This CDR3 contains 11 residues. CDR3 sequence reads: CAWLEGYGYTF. CDR3 nucleotides: TGTGCCTGGTTGGAGGGCTATGGCTACACCTTC.